The rows below give T cell receptor beta chains drawn from one sample of a study of T cell changes during pregnancy in multiple sclerosis. Generated by immunoSEQ multiplex PCR, the TCRdb table keeps only in-frame clones and is missing some. Here the sample spans some 64,000 clones, approximately 90% being singletons. Sequences were derived from peripheral blood, sampled after pregnancy. All receptors derive from a female donor with multiple sclerosis, enrolled in a pregnancy study. Both conserved end residues are part of each CDR3. The D gene is left open where the match is weak. Rows give clone size only sometimes, using once, few, many, or a class for an expanded clone.

.,.,TRBV6-5,TRBJ2-7,CASSYSIGWGDHEQYF,TGTGCCAGCAGTTACTCGATCGGTTGGGGGGACCACGAGCAGTACTTC
.,TRBD1,TRBV5-1,TRBJ2-5,CASSSGTEGETQYF,TGCGCCAGCAGCTCTGGGACAGAAGGAGAGACCCAGTACTTC
.,TRBD2,TRBV7-9,TRBJ2-6,CASSLGTSGASGANVLTF,TGTGCCAGCAGCCTGGGGACTAGCGGGGCCTCTGGGGCCAACGTCCTGACTTTC
.,.,TRBV7-9,TRBJ1-4,CAIGNRAATNEKLFF,TGTGCCATTGGGAACAGGGCCGCAACTAATGAAAAACTGTTTTTT
once,TRBD2,TRBV5-1,TRBJ2-1,CASSLSGSSYNEQFF,TGCGCCAGCAGCTTGAGCGGGAGTTCATACAATGAGCAGTTCTTC
.,TRBD1,TRBV27,TRBJ1-1,CASSSPGQKNTEAFF,TGTGCCAGCAGTTCGCCGGGACAGAAGAACACTGAAGCTTTCTTT
once,.,TRBV28,TRBJ2-2,CASSKILVRYTGELFF,TGTGCCAGCAGTAAGATCCTAGTGCGTTACACCGGGGAGCTGTTTTTT
.,.,TRBV12-2,TRBJ1-5,CASRLLWDSRYREGNQPQHF,TGTGCAAGTCGCCTTCTTTGGGACAGCAGATACCGGGAGGGAAATCAGCCCCAGCATTTT
.,TRBD1,TRBV29-1,TRBJ2-7,CSARRDRNYEQYF,TGCAGCGCCAGGAGGGACAGGAACTACGAGCAGTACTTC
.,TRBD1,TRBV6-1,TRBJ1-1,CASSGGTGSHSPRAFF,TGTGCCAGCAGTGGGGGGACAGGGTCCCACTCTCCGAGAGCTTTCTTT
.,TRBD2,TRBV30,TRBJ2-7,CAWSVLAEPYEQYF,TGTGCCTGGAGTGTACTAGCGGAGCCCTACGAGCAGTACTTC
.,.,TRBV7-3,TRBJ2-2,CASSPGVQGELFF,TGTGCCAGCAGCCCCGGGGTACAAGGGGAGCTGTTTTTT
.,.,TRBV4-3,TRBJ1-2,CASSLMRQGGGYTF,TGCGCCAGCAGCCTAATGAGGCAGGGAGGTGGCTACACCTTC
.,.,TRBV6-5,TRBJ2-1,CASSRSLAIEQFF,TGTGCCAGCAGCCGGTCGCTAGCAATCGAGCAGTTCTTC
once,.,TRBV4-1,TRBJ2-3,CASSRSDKTLTDTQYF,TGCGCCAGCAGCCGATCAGACAAAACTCTCACAGATACGCAGTATTTT
.,.,TRBV27,TRBJ1-1,CASSFRRDKRTNTEAFF,TGTGCCAGCAGTTTCCGCCGGGACAAGAGGACGAACACTGAAGCTTTCTTT
.,TRBD1,TRBV10-3,TRBJ2-2,CATTGTANTGELFF,TGTGCCACAACCGGGACAGCGAACACCGGGGAGCTGTTTTTT
.,.,TRBV9,TRBJ2-3,CASSDRFTDTQYF,TGTGCCAGCAGCGACCGGTTCACAGATACGCAGTATTTT
.,.,TRBV7-2,TRBJ2-3,CASSWGGVTDTQYF,TGTGCCAGCAGCTGGGGCGGGGTCACAGATACGCAGTATTTT
.,TRBD2,TRBV27,TRBJ2-7,CASSGVASGSYEQYF,TGTGCCAGCAGTGGGGTGGCTAGCGGGTCCTACGAGCAGTACTTC
.,TRBD2,TRBV6-4,TRBJ2-2,CASSEAGDDTGELFF,TGTGCCAGCAGTGAAGCGGGAGATGACACCGGGGAGCTGTTTTTT
once,.,TRBV28,TRBJ2-2,CASSFRGTGELFF,TGTGCCAGCAGTTTTCGGGGGACCGGGGAGCTGTTTTTT
.,TRBD1,TRBV7-9,TRBJ2-5,CASSFATGEETQYF,TGTGCCAGCAGCTTCGCGACAGGGGAAGAGACCCAGTACTTC
.,.,TRBV29-1,TRBJ2-7,CSVVGGAEEQYF,TGCAGCGTTGTAGGGGGAGCCGAAGAGCAGTACTTC
.,TRBD1,TRBV11-2,TRBJ2-2,CASSSQTGANTGELFF,TGTGCCAGCAGCTCTCAGACAGGGGCGAACACCGGGGAGCTGTTTTTT
once,TRBD1,TRBV11-2,TRBJ1-3,CASSSPGGSGNTIYF,TGTGCCAGCAGCTCCCCAGGGGGGTCTGGAAACACCATATATTTT
.,TRBD2,TRBV27,TRBJ2-1,CASSKLAGAYNEQFF,TGTGCCAGCAGTAAACTAGCGGGAGCTTACAATGAGCAGTTCTTC
.,TRBD2,TRBV28,TRBJ2-4,CASSSRGDDIQYF,TGTGCCAGCAGTTCGCGGGGGGATGACATTCAGTACTTC
few,.,TRBV9,TRBJ2-3,CASSVSADTQYF,TGTGCCAGCAGCGTAAGCGCAGATACGCAGTATTTT
.,.,TRBV5-4,TRBJ1-1,CASSRTGMNTEAFF,TGTGCCAGCAGCCGGACTGGGATGAACACTGAAGCTTTCTTT
once,.,TRBV10-2,TRBJ1-1,CASSDRNTEAFF,TGCGCCAGCAGTGACAGAAACACTGAAGCTTTCTTT
.,.,TRBV5-1,TRBJ2-4,CASRPQGLAKNIQYF,TGCGCCAGCAGGCCTCAGGGACTAGCCAAAAACATTCAGTACTTC
.,.,TRBV6-5,TRBJ2-7,CASSSPQRSSYEQYF,TGTGCCAGCAGTTCCCCCCAGAGGAGCTCCTACGAGCAGTACTTC
.,.,TRBV5-6,TRBJ2-1,CASSLTLSSYNEQFF,TGTGCCAGCAGCTTAACTTTGAGCTCCTACAATGAGCAGTTCTTC
.,.,TRBV18,TRBJ1-2,CASSPQGLDYGYTF,TGTGCCAGCTCCCCGCAGGGCCTGGACTATGGCTACACCTTC
.,TRBD2,TRBV4-2,TRBJ2-7,CASSQGLADYEQYF,TGTGCCAGCAGCCAAGGGCTAGCGGACTACGAGCAGTACTTC
.,TRBD1,TRBV9,TRBJ1-2,CASSDGTGGAGYTF,TGTGCCAGCAGCGACGGGACAGGGGGTGCCGGCTACACCTTC
.,.,TRBV7-2,TRBJ2-1,CASSPSGGTEQFF,TGTGCCAGCAGCCCGTCCGGGGGTACTGAGCAGTTCTTC
.,.,TRBV10-3,TRBJ1-3,CAITERTAADTIYF,TGTGCCATCACTGAACGGACAGCGGCGGACACCATATATTTT
.,.,TRBV28,TRBJ2-5,CASSPLWGGEQETQYF,TGTGCCAGCAGCCCGCTCTGGGGAGGTGAGCAAGAGACCCAGTACTTC
.,.,TRBV27,TRBJ1-2,CASSLGPTSAGGLGNGYTF,TGTGCCAGCAGTTTAGGCCCCACTTCGGCGGGGGGCTTAGGTAATGGCTACACCTTC
.,TRBD1,TRBV20-1,TRBJ2-7,CSTGDPYEQYF,TGCAGTACAGGGGACCCCTACGAGCAGTACTTC
.,.,TRBV5-6,TRBJ2-2,CASSLGGTNTGELFF,TGTGCCAGCAGCTTGGGGGGCACGAACACCGGGGAGCTGTTTTTT
.,TRBD1,TRBV6-5,TRBJ2-7,CASSYSGRGPSGEQYF,TGTGCCAGCAGTTACTCAGGCAGGGGGCCGAGCGGAGAGCAGTACTTC
.,.,TRBV18,TRBJ2-7,CASSPTGSVSYEQYF,TGTGCCAGCTCACCTACAGGTTCTGTCTCCTACGAGCAGTACTTC
.,TRBD1,TRBV5-1,TRBJ2-1,CASSRRTGIHYNEQFF,TGCGCCAGCAGCAGACGGACAGGGATCCACTACAATGAGCAGTTCTTC
once,TRBD1,TRBV5-1,TRBJ2-1,CASSLDIGQGYNEQFF,TGCGCCAGCAGCTTAGACATTGGACAGGGATACAATGAGCAGTTCTTC
.,TRBD2,TRBV5-4,TRBJ2-2,CASSLGLAGGMNTGELFF,TGTGCCAGCAGCTTGGGACTAGCGGGAGGGATGAACACCGGGGAGCTGTTTTTT
.,.,TRBV6-5,TRBJ2-3,CASSYRQGPDTQYF,TGTGCCAGCAGTTATAGGCAGGGCCCAGATACGCAGTATTTT
.,TRBD2,TRBV2,TRBJ2-3,CASMGAGVLNPQDTQYF,TGTGCCAGCATGGGAGCGGGGGTACTTAATCCCCAAGATACGCAGTATTTT
.,.,TRBV5-5,TRBJ1-1,CASRRPPNTEAFF,TGTGCCAGCAGGAGGCCGCCGAACACTGAAGCTTTCTTT
.,.,TRBV18,TRBJ2-5,CASSRQAETQYF,TGTGCCAGCTCAAGGCAGGCGGAGACCCAGTACTTC
.,TRBD1,TRBV7-9,TRBJ1-1,CASSPIGTGQRNTEAFF,TGTGCCAGCAGCCCCATTGGAACGGGACAGCGAAACACTGAAGCTTTCTTT